What follows are 19 T cell receptor beta chains derived from one specimen sequenced in a study of CDR3 diversity in severe acne. Via MiXCR, TCRdb re-called the PCR reads, giving one row per CDR3 protein. The sample includes roughly 100,000 distinct CDR3 sequences, approximately 47% seen only once; the top ten take around 12%. The specimen sequenced was blood. These receptors all stem from a male donor with acne.

V and J are TRBV5-4 and TRBJ2-7; 8 nucleotides line up with TRBD2. This CDR3 has 15 amino acids. J was trimmed by 1 base and V by 2 bases; bases with no gene match: 5. Germline loops: CDR1 SGHNT, CDR2 YYREEE (reference sequence). The DNA of the CDR3 is TGTGCCAGCAGCTTAACTAGCGGTCTTTCCTACGAGCAGTACTTC. This codes for CASSLTSGLSYEQYF.

This chain uses TRBV20-1 with TRBJ2-1; TRBD1 matches 12 bases. The CDR3 contains 14 residues. The germline V gene has CDR1 DFQATT and CDR2 SNEGSKA (reference sequence). V lost 6 bases, J lost 9 bases, and 9 bases stayed unmatched. Here the CDR3 DNA reads TGCAGTGCCGGGACAGGGGGCTATGGCAGTGAGCAGTTCTTC. Translation: CSAGTGGYGSEQFF.

At least ten counts were recorded for this clonotype. The chain employs TRBV20-1 and TRBJ1-2; D might be TRBD1 (6 bases). The germline gives CDR1 DFQATT, CDR2 SNEGSKA (reference sequence). V was shortened by 6 bases and J by 4 bases, with 18 bases between the two germline ends. The CDR3 has 14 residues. The CDR3 region is CSAKKGGGSYGYTF. The CDR3 bases are TGCAGTGCAAAGAAAGGGGGGGGGAGCTATGGCTACACCTTC.

This clonotype was detected once. This sequence joins TRBV7-9 and TRBJ2-7, with D perhaps TRBD1 (5 bases). This CDR3 is built from 14 residues. Trimming left V 7 bases short and J 1 base short, with 14 bases between. Germline CDR1 reads SEHNR; CDR2 reads FQNEAQ (reference sequence). The CDR3 is CASTSTEPSYEQYF. The CDR3 bases are TGTGCCAGCACCTCGACAGAACCTTCCTACGAGCAGTACTTC.

This clonotype has at least ten counts. V is TRBV6-5 and J is TRBJ1-1; D possibly corresponds to TRBD1 (5 bases). The CDR3 is 16 amino acids. Germline CDR1 MNHEY, CDR2 SVGAGI. V was trimmed by 6 bases and J by 0 bases, leaving 17 bases between them. CDR3 loop: CASRRRDRDMNTEAFF. The DNA of the CDR3 is TGTGCCAGCAGACGGAGGGACCGAGACATGAACACTGAAGCTTTCTTT.

Details on this clonotype: One end of the junction varies from germline; a read error may be responsible. This chain joins TRBV10-3 and TRBJ2-7; 10 positions match TRBD2. Per the germline V gene, CDR1 is ENHRY and CDR2 is SYGVKD. The CDR3 spans 14 residues. The DNA of the CDR3 is TGTGCCAGCAGTTGGGCCCTAGCGGGAGCCGAGCAGTACTTC. Translating gives CASSWALAGAEQYF.

V gene TRBV7-3 combines with J gene TRBJ2-1, with 15 bases lining up with TRBD2. Looked up from germline, CDR1 is SGHTA and CDR2 is FQGTGA. The CDR3 extends over 16 amino acids. Trimming removed 5 bases from V and 5 bases from J; junction bases left unmatched: 4. The CDR3 DNA reads TGTGCCAGCAGCACCGGACTAGCGGGAGGGAACAATGAGCAGTTCTTC. It specifies CASSTGLAGGNNEQFF.

The sample holds many counts of this clonotype. The chain carries TRBV9 and TRBJ1-2; D is unclear. Trimming removed 4 bases from V and 7 bases from J, with 14 bases in between. This CDR3 region has 13 residues. Germline CDR1 reads SGDLS; CDR2 reads YYNGEE. The chain's CDR3 is CASSSRTRPGYTF. CDR3 nucleotides: TGTGCCAGCAGCTCCCGAACCAGGCCTGGCTACACCTTC.

This clonotype was observed a few times. This chain uses TRBV10-2 with TRBJ2-7; TRBD1 matches 8 bases. Per germline, CDR1 WSHSY and CDR2 SAAADI. Trimming removed 8 bases from V and 3 bases from J; junction bases left unmatched: 3. The CDR3 sequence is 12 residues long. CDR3 sequence: CASGTGNYEQYF. The CDR3 nucleotides read TGCGCCAGCGGGACAGGCAACTACGAGCAGTACTTC.

V usage is TRBV5-6 and J usage is TRBJ1-1; TRBD1 agrees at 8 bases. After removal of 4 bases from V and 3 bases from J, the junction contained 8 bases not matched to a gene. Germline V gene sequence: CDR1 SGHDT, CDR2 YYEEEE. The CDR3 spans 15 residues. Written as DNA, the CDR3 is TGTGCCAGCAGCATCCAAGGACAGGGTTACACTGAAGCTTTCTTT. Its protein product is CASSIQGQGYTEAFF.

This chain connects TRBV7-2 to TRBJ2-7, with 9 bases identical to TRBD2. Trimming took 4 bases from V and 2 from J; bases not matched to a gene: 9. Germline lookup yields CDR1 SGHTA and CDR2 FQGNSA. The length of the CDR3 is 16 residues. The CDR3 coding sequence is TGTGCCAGCAGCTACATACAGGCTAGCGGGACCTACGAGCAGTACTTC. Translation: CASSYIQASGTYEQYF.

The J gene is TRBJ1-2, the V gene TRBV27, with 9 bases fitting TRBD1. The CDR3 totals 15 residues. The V and J ends lost 8 bases and 6 bases, in that order; junction bases with no gene match: 13. Germline CDR1 MNHEY, CDR2 SMNVEV (reference sequence). The CDR3 DNA is TGTGCCAGCGGCAACGAAAGACAGGGGGTGGATGGCTACACCTTC. Amino acids: CASGNERQGVDGYTF.

The CDR3 loop reads CAISTGGTQPQHF. The CDR3 DNA is TGTGCCATCAGTACAGGGGGGACTCAGCCCCAGCATTTT. The genes are TRBV10-3 and TRBJ1-5; 8 bases agree with TRBD1. V shed 5 bases and J 6 bases; nucleotides not matched to a gene: 3. Germline V gene lookup returns CDR1 ENHRY and CDR2 SYGVKD. The CDR3 contains 13 residues.

This clonotype has ten or more counts. The rearrangement links TRBV7-2 to TRBJ1-2, with 9 bases lining up with TRBD1. The junction had 5 bases not matched to a gene; V was cut back by 2 bases and J by 4 bases. From germline, CDR1 is SGHTA and CDR2 FQGNSA. This CDR3 spans 15 amino acids. The DNA for the CDR3 is TGTGCCAGCAGCTTAATACAGGGGGCCGGCTATGGCTACACCTTC. Translation: CASSLIQGAGYGYTF.

Only one count was recorded for this clonotype. The CDR3 here is CASSGVTGTGSGYTF. The CDR3 DNA reads TGTGCCAGCAGTGGGGTAACCGGGACAGGGAGCGGCTACACCTTC. The V gene is TRBV25-1, the J gene TRBJ1-2, with 9 nucleotides matching TRBD1. CDR3 length: 15 residues. The V segment lost 4 bases and the J segment 8 bases; nucleotides outside the gene matches: 11. CDR1 is MGHDK, CDR2 SYGVNS, per germline.

This sequence joins TRBV19 and TRBJ2-7; D gene ambiguous. The germline CDR1 and CDR2 sequences are LNHDA and SQIVND (reference sequence). V was trimmed by 9 bases and J by 2 bases, leaving 20 bases between them. This CDR3 is 15 amino acids long. CDR3 nucleotide sequence: TGTGCCAGCAGTTTATTTGGGCAGAAGCCCTACGAGCAGTACTTC. It specifies CASSLFGQKPYEQYF. The full variable domain, in which reference TRBV19 and TRBJ2-7 provide the parts outside the CDR3, is DGGITQSPKYLFRKEGQNVTLSCEQNLNHDAMYWYRQDPGQGLRLIYYSQIVNDFQKGDIAEGYSVSREKKESFPLTVTSAQKNPTAFYLCASSLFGQKPYEQYFGPGTRLTVT.

On this clonotype itself: One end of the junction fails to match germline, which may point to a read error. The chain carries TRBV24-1 and TRBJ2-2, with 11 bases aligning to TRBD1. CDR3 length: 13 residues. The V gene's germline CDR1 is KGHDR and CDR2 SFDVKD. For the CDR3, the DNA is TGTGCCACCAGGGGACAGGGGGAAGGGGGGCTGTTTTTT. This encodes CATRGQGEGGLFF.

This clonotype is medium-sized by share. This chain connects TRBV20-1 to TRBJ1-1; D might be TRBD1 (6 bases). The germline V gene encodes CDR1 DFQATT and CDR2 SNEGSKA (reference sequence). This CDR3 region has 13 residues. The ends were cut back, 5 bases at V and 4 bases at J, with 14 bases in the middle. CDR3 region: CSAPRGVGTEAFF. The CDR3 DNA reads as TGCAGTGCTCCCAGGGGTGTGGGCACTGAAGCTTTCTTT.

The rearrangement uses TRBV12-3 or TRBV12-4 and TRBJ1-1, with 7 positions matching TRBD1. This CDR3 region has 14 residues. Trimming cost V 6 bases and J 4 bases; bases outside gene matches: 8. The CDR3 nucleotides are TGTGCCAGCAGAAATCCATCAGGGGGCACTGAAGCTTTCTTT. Translating it yields CASRNPSGGTEAFF.